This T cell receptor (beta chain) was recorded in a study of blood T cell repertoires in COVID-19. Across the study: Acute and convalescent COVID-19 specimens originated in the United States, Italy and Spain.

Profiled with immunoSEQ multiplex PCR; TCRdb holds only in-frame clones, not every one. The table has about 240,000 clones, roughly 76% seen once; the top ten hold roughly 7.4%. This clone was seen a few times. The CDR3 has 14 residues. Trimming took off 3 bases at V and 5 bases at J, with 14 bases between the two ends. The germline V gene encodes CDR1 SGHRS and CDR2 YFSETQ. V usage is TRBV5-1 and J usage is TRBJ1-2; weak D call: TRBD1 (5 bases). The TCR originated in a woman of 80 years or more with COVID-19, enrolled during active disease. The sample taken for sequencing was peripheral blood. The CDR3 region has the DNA TGCGCCAGCAGCTCCCGGGGGACGGAGTATGGCTACACCTTC. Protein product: CASSSRGTEYGYTF. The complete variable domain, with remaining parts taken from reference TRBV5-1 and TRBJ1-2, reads KAGVTQTPRYLIKTRGQQVTLSCSPISGHRSVSWYQQTPGQGLQFLFEYFSETQRNKGNFPGRFSGRQFSNSRSEMNVSTLELGDSALYLCASSSRGTEYGYTFGSGTRLTVV.